The rows below give T cell receptor beta chains drawn from one sample of a study of T cell changes during pregnancy in multiple sclerosis. Measured with immunoSEQ multiplex PCR; TCRdb has only the in-frame clones, and not every one. The sample has tens of thousands of clones; roughly 89% are singletons. Here the sequenced sample was CD4+ T cells from peripheral blood mononuclear cells, taken in the first trimester of pregnancy. The receptors derive from a female donor with multiple sclerosis, enrolled in a pregnancy study. Both conserved end residues are trimmed from each CDR3. Each record gives: V gene, J gene, CDR3 protein.

TRBV6-1	TRBJ2-3	ASSVRQGRGTDTQY
TRBV6-1	TRBJ2-7	ASGRTLSYEQY
TRBV5-6	TRBJ1-1	ASSLAGRNTEAF
TRBV7-8	TRBJ2-7	ASSSDRVPSYEQY
TRBV29-1	TRBJ2-2	SVLGLAGGPGGELF
TRBV5-6	TRBJ2-7	ASRGGLAGLPYEQY
TRBV18	TRBJ1-2	ASSPPQGGGYT
TRBV28	TRBJ2-1	ASTGLLLGLAGGQSSYNEQF
TRBV2	TRBJ1-5	ASSVESGVLNQPQH
TRBV21-1	TRBJ2-7	ASRWEDDLTYEQY
TRBV9	TRBJ1-4	ASSVAQRSNEKLF
TRBV28	TRBJ1-2	ASSLNRVYRYGYT
TRBV27	TRBJ2-7	ASSGAKGSYEQY
TRBV4-3	TRBJ2-1	ASSQRLAGNNEQF
TRBV14	TRBJ1-2	ASSQEQGGYGYI
TRBV6-6	TRBJ2-1	ASSYSSGFNEQF
TRBV2	TRBJ2-5	ASSSGLAPETQY
TRBV7-9	TRBJ2-1	ASSPGLAGPKVYNEQF
TRBV15	TRBJ1-1	ATSRDSTAGNTEAF
TRBV27	TRBJ2-5	ASSLWGLQETQY
TRBV29-1	TRBJ2-2	SVRTSGTTGELF
TRBV5-4	TRBJ2-1	ASSSAKSSYNEQF
TRBV4-1	TRBJ2-7	ASSWDRGEWEQY
TRBV11-1	TRBJ2-1	ASSPLLAGSYNEQF
TRBV4-2	TRBJ2-2	ASSQGTNSNTGELF
TRBV5-4	TRBJ1-1	ASSSLGTVEAF
TRBV11-2	TRBJ1-1	ASSSQTQGQAF
TRBV27	TRBJ1-1	ASSLQGLNEAF
TRBV5-4	TRBJ2-6	ASSGTGPGANVLT
TRBV28	TRBJ1-4	ASSLRPLKDRGRATNEKLF
TRBV19	TRBJ2-7	ASSTTGGSYEQY
TRBV5-1	TRBJ2-3	ASSALAGVDTQY